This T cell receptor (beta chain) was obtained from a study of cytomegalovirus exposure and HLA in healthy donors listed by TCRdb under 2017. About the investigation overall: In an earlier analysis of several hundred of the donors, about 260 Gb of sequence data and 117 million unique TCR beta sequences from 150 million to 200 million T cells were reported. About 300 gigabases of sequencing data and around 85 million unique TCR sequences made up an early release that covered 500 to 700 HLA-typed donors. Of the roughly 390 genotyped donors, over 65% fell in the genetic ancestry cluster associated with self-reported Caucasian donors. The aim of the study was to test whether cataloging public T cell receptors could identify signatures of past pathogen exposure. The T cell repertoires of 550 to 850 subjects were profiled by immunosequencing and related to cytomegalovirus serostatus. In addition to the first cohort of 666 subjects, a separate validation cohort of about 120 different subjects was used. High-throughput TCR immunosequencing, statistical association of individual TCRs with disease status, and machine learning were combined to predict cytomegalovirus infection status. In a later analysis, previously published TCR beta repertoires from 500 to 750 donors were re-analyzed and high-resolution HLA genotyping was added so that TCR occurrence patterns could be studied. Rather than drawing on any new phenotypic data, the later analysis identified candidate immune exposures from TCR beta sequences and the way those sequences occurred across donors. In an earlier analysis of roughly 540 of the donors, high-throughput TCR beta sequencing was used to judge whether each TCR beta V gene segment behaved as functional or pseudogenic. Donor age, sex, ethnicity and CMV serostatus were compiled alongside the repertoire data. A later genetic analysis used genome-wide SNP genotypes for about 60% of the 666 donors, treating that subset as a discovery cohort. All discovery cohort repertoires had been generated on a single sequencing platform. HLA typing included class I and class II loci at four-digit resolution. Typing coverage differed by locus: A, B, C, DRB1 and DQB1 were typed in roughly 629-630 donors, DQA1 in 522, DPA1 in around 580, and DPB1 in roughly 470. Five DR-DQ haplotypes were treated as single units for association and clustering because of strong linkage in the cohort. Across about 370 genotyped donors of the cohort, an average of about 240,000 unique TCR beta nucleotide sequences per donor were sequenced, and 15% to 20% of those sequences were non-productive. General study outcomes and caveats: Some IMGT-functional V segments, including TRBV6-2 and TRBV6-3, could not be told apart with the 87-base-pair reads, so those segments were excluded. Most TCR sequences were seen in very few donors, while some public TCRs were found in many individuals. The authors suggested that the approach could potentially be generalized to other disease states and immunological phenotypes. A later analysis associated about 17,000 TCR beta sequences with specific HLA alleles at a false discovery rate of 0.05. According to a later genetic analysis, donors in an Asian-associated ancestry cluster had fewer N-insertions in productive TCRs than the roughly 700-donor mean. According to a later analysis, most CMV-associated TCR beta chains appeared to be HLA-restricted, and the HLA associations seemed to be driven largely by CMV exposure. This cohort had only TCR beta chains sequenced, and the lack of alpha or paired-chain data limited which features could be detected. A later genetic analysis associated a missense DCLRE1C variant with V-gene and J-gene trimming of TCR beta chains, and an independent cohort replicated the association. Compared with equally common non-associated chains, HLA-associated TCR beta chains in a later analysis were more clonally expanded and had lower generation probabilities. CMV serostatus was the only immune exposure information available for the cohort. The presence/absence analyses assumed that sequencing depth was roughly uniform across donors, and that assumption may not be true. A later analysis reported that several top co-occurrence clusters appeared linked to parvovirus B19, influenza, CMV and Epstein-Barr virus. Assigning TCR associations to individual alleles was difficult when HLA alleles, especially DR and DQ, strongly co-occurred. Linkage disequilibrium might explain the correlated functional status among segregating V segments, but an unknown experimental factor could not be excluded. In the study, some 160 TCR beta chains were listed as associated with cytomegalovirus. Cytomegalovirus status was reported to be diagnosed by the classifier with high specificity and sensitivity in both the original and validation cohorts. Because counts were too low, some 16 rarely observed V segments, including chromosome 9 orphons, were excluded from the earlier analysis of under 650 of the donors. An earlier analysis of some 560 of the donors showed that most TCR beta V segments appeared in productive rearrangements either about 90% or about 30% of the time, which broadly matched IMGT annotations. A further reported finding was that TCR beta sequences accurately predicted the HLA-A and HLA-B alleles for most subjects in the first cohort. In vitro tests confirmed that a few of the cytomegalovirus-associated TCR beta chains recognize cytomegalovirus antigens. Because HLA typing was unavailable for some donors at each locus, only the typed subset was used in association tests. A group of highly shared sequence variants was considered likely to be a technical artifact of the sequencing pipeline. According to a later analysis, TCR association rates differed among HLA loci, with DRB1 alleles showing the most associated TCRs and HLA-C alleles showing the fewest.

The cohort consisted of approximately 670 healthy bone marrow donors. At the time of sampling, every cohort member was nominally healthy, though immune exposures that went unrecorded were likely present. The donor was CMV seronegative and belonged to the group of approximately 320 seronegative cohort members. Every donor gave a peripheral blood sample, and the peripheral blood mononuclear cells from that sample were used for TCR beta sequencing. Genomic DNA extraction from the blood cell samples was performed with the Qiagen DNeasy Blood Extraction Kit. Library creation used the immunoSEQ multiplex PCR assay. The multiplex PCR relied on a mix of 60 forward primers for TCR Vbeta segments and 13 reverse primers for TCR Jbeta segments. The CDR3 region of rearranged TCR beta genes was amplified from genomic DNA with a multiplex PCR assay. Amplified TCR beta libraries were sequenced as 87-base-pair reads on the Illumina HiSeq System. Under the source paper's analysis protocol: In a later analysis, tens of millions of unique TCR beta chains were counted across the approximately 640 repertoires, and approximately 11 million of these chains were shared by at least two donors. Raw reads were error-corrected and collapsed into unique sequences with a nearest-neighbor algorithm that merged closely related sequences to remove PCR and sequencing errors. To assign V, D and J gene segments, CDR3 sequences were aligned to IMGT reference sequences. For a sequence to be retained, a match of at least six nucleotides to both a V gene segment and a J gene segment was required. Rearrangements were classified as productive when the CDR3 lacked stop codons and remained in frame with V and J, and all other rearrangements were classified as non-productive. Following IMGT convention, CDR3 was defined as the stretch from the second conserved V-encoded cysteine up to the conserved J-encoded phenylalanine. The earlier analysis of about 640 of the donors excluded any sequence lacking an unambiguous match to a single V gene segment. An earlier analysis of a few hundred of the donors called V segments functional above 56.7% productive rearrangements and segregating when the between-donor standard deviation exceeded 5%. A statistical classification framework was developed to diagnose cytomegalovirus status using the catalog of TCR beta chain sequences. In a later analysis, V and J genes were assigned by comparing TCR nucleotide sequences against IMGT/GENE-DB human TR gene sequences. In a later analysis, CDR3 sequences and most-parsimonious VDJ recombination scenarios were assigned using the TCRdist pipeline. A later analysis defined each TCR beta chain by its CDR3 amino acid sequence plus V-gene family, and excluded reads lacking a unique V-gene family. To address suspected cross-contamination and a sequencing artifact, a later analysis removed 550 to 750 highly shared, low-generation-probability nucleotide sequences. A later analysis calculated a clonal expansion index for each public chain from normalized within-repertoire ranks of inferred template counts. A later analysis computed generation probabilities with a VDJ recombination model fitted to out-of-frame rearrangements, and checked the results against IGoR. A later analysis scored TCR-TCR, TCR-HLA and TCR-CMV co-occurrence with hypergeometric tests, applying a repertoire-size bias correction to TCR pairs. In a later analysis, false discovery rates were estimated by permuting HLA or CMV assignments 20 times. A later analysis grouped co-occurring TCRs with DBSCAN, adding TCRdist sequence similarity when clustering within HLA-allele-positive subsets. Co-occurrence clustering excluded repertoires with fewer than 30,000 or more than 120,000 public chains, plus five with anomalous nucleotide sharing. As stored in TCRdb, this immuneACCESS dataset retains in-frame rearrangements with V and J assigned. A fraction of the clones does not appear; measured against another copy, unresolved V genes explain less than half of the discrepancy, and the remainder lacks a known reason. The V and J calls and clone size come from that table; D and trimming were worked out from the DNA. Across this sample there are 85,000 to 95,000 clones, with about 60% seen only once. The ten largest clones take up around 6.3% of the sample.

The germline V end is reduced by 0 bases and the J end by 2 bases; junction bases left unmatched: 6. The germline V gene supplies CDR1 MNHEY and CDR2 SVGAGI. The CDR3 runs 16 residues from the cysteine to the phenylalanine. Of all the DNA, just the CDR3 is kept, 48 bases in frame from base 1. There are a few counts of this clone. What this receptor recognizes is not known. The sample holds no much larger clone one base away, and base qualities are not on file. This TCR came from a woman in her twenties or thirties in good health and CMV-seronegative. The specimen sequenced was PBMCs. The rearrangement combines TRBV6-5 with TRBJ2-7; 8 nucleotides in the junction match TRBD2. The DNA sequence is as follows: TGTGCCAGCAGTTACTCAGGGGGACTAGTAACCTACGAGCAGTACTTC. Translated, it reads CASSYSGGLVTYEQYF.